This T cell receptor beta chain was identified during a study of radiotherapy plus CTLA-4 blockade in lung cancer. Study-wide results and caveats: TCR clones originating in tumors grew in number in blood after radiotherapy plus ipilimumab.

This clone was detected once. Its antigen is unknown. Sequencing was performed with immunoSEQ multiplex PCR; in TCRdb, only in-frame clones are kept and a portion is missing. The sample carries some 77,000 clones, 75% to 90% recorded once. Germline loops: CDR1 KGHSH, CDR2 LQKENI. V was cut by 6 bases and J by 5 bases, with 10 bases left in between. This CDR3 region has 13 residues. The material was peripheral blood, obtained from a patient treated with radiotherapy plus ipilimumab. The receptor was isolated from a human donor with non-small cell lung cancer who had a partial response to radiotherapy plus ipilimumab. The chain combines TRBV18 with TRBJ1-4; TRBD1 is a possible D gene (6 bases). The CDR3 loop reads CASSRTENEKLFF. The CDR3 nucleotides read TGTGCCAGCTCCCGGACAGAAAATGAAAAACTGTTTTTT. Together with reference TRBV18 and TRBJ1-4, the CDR3 gives the full variable domain: NAGVMQNPRHLVRRRGQEARLRCSPMKGHSHVYWYRQLPEEGLKFMVYLQKENIIDESGMPKERFSAEFPKEGPSILRIQQVVRGDSAAYFCASSRTENEKLFFGSGTQLSVL.